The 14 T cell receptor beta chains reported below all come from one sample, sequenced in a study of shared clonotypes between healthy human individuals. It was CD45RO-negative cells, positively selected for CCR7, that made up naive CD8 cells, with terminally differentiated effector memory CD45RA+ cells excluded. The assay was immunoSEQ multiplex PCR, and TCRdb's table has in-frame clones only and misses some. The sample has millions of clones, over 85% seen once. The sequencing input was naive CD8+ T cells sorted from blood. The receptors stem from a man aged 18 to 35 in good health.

This chain's CDR3 is CASTSPGSEQFF. CDR3 bases: TGTGCCAGCACCTCCCCCGGGAGTGAGCAGTTCTTC. The chain recombines TRBV13 with TRBJ2-1, with a weak D call TRBD2 (6 bases). The CDR3 totals 12 residues. Deletions cut 7 bases from V and 9 bases from J, with 13 bases between. The germline CDR1 and CDR2 sequences are PRHDT and FYEKMQ (reference sequence).

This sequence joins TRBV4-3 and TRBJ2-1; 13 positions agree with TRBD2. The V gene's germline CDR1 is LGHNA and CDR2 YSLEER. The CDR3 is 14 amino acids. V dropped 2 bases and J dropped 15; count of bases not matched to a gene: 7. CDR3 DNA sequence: TGCGCCAGCAGCCAATTTGGGACTAGCGGGACCTGGTTCTTC. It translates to CASSQFGTSGTWFF.

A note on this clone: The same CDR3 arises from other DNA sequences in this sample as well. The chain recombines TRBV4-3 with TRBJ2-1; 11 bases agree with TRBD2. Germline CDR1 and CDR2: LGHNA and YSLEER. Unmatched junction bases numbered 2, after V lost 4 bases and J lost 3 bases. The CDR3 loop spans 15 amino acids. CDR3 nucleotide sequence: TGCGCCAGCAGCCCGGGACTAGCGGACTACAATGAGCAGTTCTTC. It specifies CASSPGLADYNEQFF.

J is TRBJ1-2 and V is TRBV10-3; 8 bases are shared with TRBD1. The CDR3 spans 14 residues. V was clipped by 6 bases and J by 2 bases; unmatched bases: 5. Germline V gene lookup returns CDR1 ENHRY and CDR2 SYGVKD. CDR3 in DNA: TGTGCCATCAGCCCCCAGGGGGCAAACTATGGCTACACCTTC. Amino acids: CAISPQGANYGYTF.

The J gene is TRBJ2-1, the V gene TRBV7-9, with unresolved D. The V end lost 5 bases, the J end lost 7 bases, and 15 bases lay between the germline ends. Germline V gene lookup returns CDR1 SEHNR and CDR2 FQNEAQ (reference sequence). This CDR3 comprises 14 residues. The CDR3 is CASSPFVVGNEQFF. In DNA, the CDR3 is TGTGCCAGCAGCCCGTTCGTGGTGGGGAATGAGCAGTTCTTC.

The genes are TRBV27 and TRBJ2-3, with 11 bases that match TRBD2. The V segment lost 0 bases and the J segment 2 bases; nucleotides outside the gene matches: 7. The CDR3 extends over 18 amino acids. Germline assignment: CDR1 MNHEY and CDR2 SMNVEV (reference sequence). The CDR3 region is CASSLSLAGGPYTDTQYF. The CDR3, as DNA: TGTGCCAGCAGTTTATCTCTAGCGGGGGGCCCCTACACAGATACGCAGTATTTT.

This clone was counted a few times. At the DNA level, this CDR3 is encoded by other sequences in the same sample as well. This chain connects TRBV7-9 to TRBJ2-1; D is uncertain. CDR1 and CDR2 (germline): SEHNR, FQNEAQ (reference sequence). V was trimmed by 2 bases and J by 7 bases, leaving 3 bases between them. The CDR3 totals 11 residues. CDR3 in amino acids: CASSLNNEQFF. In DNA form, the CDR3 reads TGTGCCAGCAGCTTAAATAATGAGCAGTTCTTC.

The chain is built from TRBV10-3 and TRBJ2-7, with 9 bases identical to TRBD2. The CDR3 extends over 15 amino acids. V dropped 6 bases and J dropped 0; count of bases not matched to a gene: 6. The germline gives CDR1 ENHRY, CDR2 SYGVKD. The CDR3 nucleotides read TGTGCCATCAGCCCCCCTAGCGGGAACTCCTACGAGCAGTACTTC. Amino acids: CAISPPSGNSYEQYF.

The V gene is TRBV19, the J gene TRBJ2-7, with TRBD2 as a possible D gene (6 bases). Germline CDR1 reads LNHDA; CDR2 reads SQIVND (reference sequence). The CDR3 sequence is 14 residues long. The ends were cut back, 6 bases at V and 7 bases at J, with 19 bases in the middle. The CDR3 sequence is CASSLRGGSREQYF. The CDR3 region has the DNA TGTGCCAGTAGCTTACGAGGAGGGTCTCGGGAGCAGTACTTC.

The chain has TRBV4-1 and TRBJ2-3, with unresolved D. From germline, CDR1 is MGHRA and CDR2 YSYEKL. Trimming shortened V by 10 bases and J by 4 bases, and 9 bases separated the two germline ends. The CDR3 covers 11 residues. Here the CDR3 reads CATATADTQYF. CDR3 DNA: TGCGCCACCGCGACCGCAGATACGCAGTATTTT.

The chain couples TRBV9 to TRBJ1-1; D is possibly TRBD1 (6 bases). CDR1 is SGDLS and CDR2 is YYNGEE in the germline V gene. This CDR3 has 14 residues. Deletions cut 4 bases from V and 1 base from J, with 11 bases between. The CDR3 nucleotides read TGTGCCAGCAGCCCTGGACAGTCGAACACTGAAGCTTTCTTT. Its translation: CASSPGQSNTEAFF.

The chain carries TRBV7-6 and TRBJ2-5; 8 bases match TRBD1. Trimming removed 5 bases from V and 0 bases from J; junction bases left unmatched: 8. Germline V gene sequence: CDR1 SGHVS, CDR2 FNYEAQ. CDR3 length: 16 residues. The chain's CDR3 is CASSPGQGRDQETQYF. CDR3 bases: TGTGCCAGCAGCCCAGGACAGGGCCGAGACCAAGAGACCCAGTACTTC.

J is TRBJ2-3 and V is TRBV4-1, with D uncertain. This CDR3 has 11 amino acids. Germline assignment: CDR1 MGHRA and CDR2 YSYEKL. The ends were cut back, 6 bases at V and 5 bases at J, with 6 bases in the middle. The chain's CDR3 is CASRLGDTQYF. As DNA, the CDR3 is TGCGCCAGCAGGCTAGGAGATACGCAGTATTTT.

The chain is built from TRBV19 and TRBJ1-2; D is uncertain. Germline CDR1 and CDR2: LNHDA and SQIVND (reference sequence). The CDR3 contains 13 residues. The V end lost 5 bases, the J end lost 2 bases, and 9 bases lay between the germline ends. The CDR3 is CASSPAWNYGYTF. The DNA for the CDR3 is TGTGCCAGTAGTCCCGCATGGAACTATGGCTACACCTTC.